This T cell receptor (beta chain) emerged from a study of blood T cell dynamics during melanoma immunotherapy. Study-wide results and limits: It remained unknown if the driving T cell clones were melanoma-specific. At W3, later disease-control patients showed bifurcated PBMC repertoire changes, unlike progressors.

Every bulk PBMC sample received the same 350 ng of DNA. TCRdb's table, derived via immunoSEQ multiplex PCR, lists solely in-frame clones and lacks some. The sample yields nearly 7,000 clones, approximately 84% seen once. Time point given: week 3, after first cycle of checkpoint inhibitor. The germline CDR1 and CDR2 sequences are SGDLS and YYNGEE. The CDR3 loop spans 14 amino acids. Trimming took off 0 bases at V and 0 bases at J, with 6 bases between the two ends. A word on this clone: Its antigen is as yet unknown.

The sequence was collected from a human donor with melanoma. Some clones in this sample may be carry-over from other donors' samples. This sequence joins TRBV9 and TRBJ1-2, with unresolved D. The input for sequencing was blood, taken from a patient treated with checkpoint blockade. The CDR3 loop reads CASSVAGTNYGYTF. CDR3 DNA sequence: TGTGCCAGCAGCGTAGCCGGGACTAACTATGGCTACACCTTC.